Listed below are T cell receptor beta chains from one sample, sequenced in a study of OX40 agonist ivuxolimab in advanced cancers. The method was immunoSEQ multiplex PCR; TCRdb's version includes in-frame clones alone and lacks a portion of them. The table has about 64,000 clones, around four fifths seen once. Sequencing used CD4+ or CD8+ T cells sorted from blood, obtained in a trial of the OX40 agonist ivuxolimab. These receptors were collected from an adult with an advanced solid tumor such as melanoma, head and neck, liver or kidney cancer. Each CDR3 is given with its conserved first and last residue. A D gene is named only where the DNA matches it firmly. Clone size is stated in some rows and not others, as once, few, many or a class when expanded.

d_call	clone_size	v_call	j_call	cdr3_nt	cdr3_aa
.	.	TRBV15	TRBJ2-5	TGTGCCACCAGCAGAACCGACATGGAGACCCAGTACTTC	CATSRTDMETQYF
TRBD1	.	TRBV2	TRBJ2-7	TGTGCCAGCAGTGGTTTAAGAGGACAGGGGAACCACGAGCAGTACTTC	CASSGLRGQGNHEQYF
.	.	TRBV18	TRBJ1-4	TGTGCCAGCTCACCGGGAACAACTAATGAAAAACTGTTTTTT	CASSPGTTNEKLFF
TRBD1	.	TRBV14	TRBJ2-3	TGTGCCAGCAGCCTAAGGGTGAGGACAGGAGTCACAGATACGCAGTATTTT	CASSLRVRTGVTDTQYF
.	.	TRBV6-4	TRBJ2-5	TGTGCCAGCAGTCCCTTCGGGACTTCACAAGAGACCCAGTACTTC	CASSPFGTSQETQYF
TRBD2	few	TRBV7-9	TRBJ2-3	TGTGCCAGCAGCACTTGGACTAGCGGGAGATTAGATACGCAGTATTTT	CASSTWTSGRLDTQYF
.	.	TRBV6-8	TRBJ1-5	TGTGCCAGCAGTTACGTCGGGGGTGTTGTACAGGGAACTTGGGGCAATCAGCCCCAGCATTTT	CASSYVGGVVQGTWGNQPQHF
TRBD1	.	TRBV7-3	TRBJ2-3	TGTGCCAGCAGCCCTACAGGGGGCGTCACAGATACGCAGTATTTT	CASSPTGGVTDTQYF
TRBD2	.	TRBV14	TRBJ2-3	TGTGCCAGCAGCCAAATAGCGGGGCTCACAGATACGCAGTATTTT	CASSQIAGLTDTQYF
.	few	TRBV6-5	TRBJ2-5	TGTGCCAGCCGAACGTTGGGAGAGACCCAGTACTTC	CASRTLGETQYF
.	.	TRBV5-1	TRBJ2-1	TGCGCCAGCAGCTTGGGCCACAATGAGCAGTTCTTC	CASSLGHNEQFF
.	.	TRBV30	TRBJ1-5	TGTGCCTGGAGTGTAGGCGGGGCCGCCGCCCAGCATTTT	CAWSVGGAAAQHF
.	.	TRBV7-9	TRBJ2-1	TGTGCCAGCAGCTTAGGCGGGATGGGGCAGTTCTTC	CASSLGGMGQFF
.	.	TRBV10-3	TRBJ1-1	TGTGCCATCAGTGGAACGGGGCGCCTCATGAACACTGAAGCTTTCTTT	CAISGTGRLMNTEAFF
TRBD1	.	TRBV7-8	TRBJ1-6	TGTGCCAGCAGCACCGGGACAGGGGCTTCATATAATTCACCCCTCCACTTT	CASSTGTGASYNSPLHF
.	.	TRBV7-9	TRBJ1-2	TGTGCCAGCAGCCCGATTTTGACAGTGATGGACTATGGCTACACCTTC	CASSPILTVMDYGYTF
.	.	TRBV27	TRBJ2-2	TGTGCCAGCAGTTTTTGGGGGAGGAGCACCGGGGAGCTGTTTTTT	CASSFWGRSTGELFF
.	.	TRBV28	TRBJ2-7	TGTGCCAGCAGGTGGTCCGGGAGCTCCTACGAGCAGTACTTC	CASRWSGSSYEQYF
.	few	TRBV14	TRBJ1-2	TGTGCCAGCAGCCAAGATCTTGGCTATGGCTACACCTTC	CASSQDLGYGYTF
.	once	TRBV4-1	TRBJ2-7	TGCGCCAGCAGCCAAGGTTCAGGGGTTTTTTACGAGCAGTACTTC	CASSQGSGVFYEQYF
.	.	TRBV4-2	TRBJ2-5	TGTGCCAGCAGCCCCGGCGGACAAGAGACCCAGTACTTC	CASSPGGQETQYF
TRBD2	.	TRBV4-2	TRBJ2-2	TGTGCCAGCAGCACCGGGACTAGTTTTAGCACCGGGGAGCTGTTTTTT	CASSTGTSFSTGELFF
.	.	TRBV29-1	TRBJ2-6	TGCAGCGTTGATCAAGACAGCTCTGGGGCCAACGTCCTGACTTTC	CSVDQDSSGANVLTF
TRBD1	.	TRBV5-5	TRBJ1-2	TGTGCCAGCAGCCGGGACAGGGGGCCAGAGGGCTACACCTTC	CASSRDRGPEGYTF
TRBD1	.	TRBV5-1	TRBJ2-2	TGCGCCAGCAGCTGGACAGGGTCTATGTCCGGGGAGCTGTTTTTT	CASSWTGSMSGELFF
TRBD1	.	TRBV7-6	TRBJ2-5	TGTGCCAGCAGCCAGGCAGGGACAGTCCTCCAAGAGACCCAGTACTTC	CASSQAGTVLQETQYF
.	few	TRBV15	TRBJ2-4	TGTGCCACCAGCAGGGGGGGACAGACCCTAGCCAAAAACATTCAGTACTTC	CATSRGGQTLAKNIQYF
.	.	TRBV13	TRBJ2-1	TGTGCCAGCAGCTTAACTTACAATGAGCAGTTCTTC	CASSLTYNEQFF
.	.	TRBV11-2	TRBJ2-5	TGTGCCAGCAGCCCCCCTAGGGGTGAGACCCAGTACTTC	CASSPPRGETQYF
.	.	TRBV6-5	TRBJ2-2	TGTGCCAGCAGTTACACTCGGCCGTCAACCGGGGAGCTGTTTTTT	CASSYTRPSTGELFF
.	.	TRBV30	TRBJ2-5	TGTGCCTGGGCGCAACAGGTTCAAGAGACCCAGTACTTC	CAWAQQVQETQYF
.	once	TRBV6-6	TRBJ2-7	TGTGCCAGCACTAACAGACAGTCCTACTCCTACGAGCAGTACTTC	CASTNRQSYSYEQYF
TRBD1	few	TRBV5-4	TRBJ2-5	TGTGCCAGCAGCAGAGCCGGGACAGAGTACCAAGAGACCCAGTACTTC	CASSRAGTEYQETQYF
.	.	TRBV4-3	TRBJ1-2	TGCGCCAGCAGCCAAGATAACGGCCCCTATGGCTACACCTTC	CASSQDNGPYGYTF
TRBD1	.	TRBV2	TRBJ1-1	TGTGCCAGCAGATCGACAGGGTTGGGCTCCACTGAAGCTTTCTTT	CASRSTGLGSTEAFF
.	once	TRBV5-4	TRBJ1-1	TGTGCCAGCAGCTTCCAGGAGGACACTGAAGCTTTCTTT	CASSFQEDTEAFF
TRBD2	.	TRBV7-2	TRBJ2-2	TGTGCCAGCAGCTATCGACTAGCGGGGGCCCTGCACACCGGGGAGCTGTTTTTT	CASSYRLAGALHTGELFF
TRBD2	.	TRBV7-9	TRBJ2-7	TGTGCCAGCAGCTTTGAGGCTAGCGGGAGAGGCGAGCAGTACTTC	CASSFEASGRGEQYF
TRBD2	.	TRBV6-4	TRBJ2-6	TGTGCCAGCCGGGGGGGGCTTAATACCCCATCTGGGGCCAACGTCCTGACTTTC	CASRGGLNTPSGANVLTF
.	.	TRBV6-1	TRBJ1-2	TGTGCCAGCAGTACCTCTGGTGAGGGCGACGGCTACACCTTC	CASSTSGEGDGYTF
.	.	TRBV5-1	TRBJ2-3	TGCGCCAGCAGCTTGGCGCAGTTCACAGATACGCAGTATTTT	CASSLAQFTDTQYF
TRBD2	.	TRBV9	TRBJ2-3	TGTGCCAGCAGCGTGACTAGCGGGGTCACAGATACGCAGTATTTT	CASSVTSGVTDTQYF
TRBD2	.	TRBV10-1	TRBJ2-3	TGCGCCAGCAGTGGGACTAGGAGTGCGGATACGCAGTATTTT	CASSGTRSADTQYF
.	.	TRBV10-1	TRBJ2-7	TGCGCCAGCACGAAGGGGCTCTACGAGCAGTACTTC	CASTKGLYEQYF
TRBD2	.	TRBV27	TRBJ2-7	TGTGCCAGCAGTCCCCGGACTAGAGGCGAGCAGTACTTC	CASSPRTRGEQYF
.	.	TRBV6-5	TRBJ2-1	TGTGCCAGCAGTTACAGTCGCTCCTACAATGAGCAGTTCTTC	CASSYSRSYNEQFF
.	few	TRBV5-1	TRBJ2-6	TGCGCCAGCAGCCCTACGAATGGTGGGGCCAACGTCCTGACTTTC	CASSPTNGGANVLTF
TRBD1	.	TRBV28	TRBJ2-2	TGTGCCAGCACGGACAGGGGGGCCTTATGGACCGGGGAGCTGTTTTTT	CASTDRGALWTGELFF
.	once	TRBV11-2	TRBJ1-6	TGTGCCAGCAGCTCAGAAGGTTATTCACCCCTCCACTTT	CASSSEGYSPLHF
TRBD2	few	TRBV27	TRBJ2-2	TGTGCCAGCAGTCCACTAGCGGGAGTAATCACCGGGGAGCTGTTTTTT	CASSPLAGVITGELFF
.	once	TRBV19	TRBJ1-2	TGTGCCAGTACCCCCACCCGCTATGGCTACACCTTC	CASTPTRYGYTF
.	.	TRBV6-5	TRBJ1-1	TGTGCCAGCAGTTACTCGTACAGGGACACTGAAGCTTTCTTT	CASSYSYRDTEAFF
TRBD1	.	TRBV7-9	TRBJ2-3	TGTGCCAGCAGCATTAGGGGACAGGGACCCACAGATACGCAGTATTTT	CASSIRGQGPTDTQYF
.	.	TRBV5-3	TRBJ2-3	TGTGCCAGAAGCTTGTTAGGGAAGGATGGAGATACGCAGTATTTT	CARSLLGKDGDTQYF
.	.	TRBV30	TRBJ1-3	TGTGCCTGGGGACGGACGCACCAAACCCTCTCTGGAAACACCATATATTTT	CAWGRTHQTLSGNTIYF
.	.	TRBV7-9	TRBJ2-7	TGTGCCAGCAGCTTAGCGATGGGTATCCCTCTCGAGCAGTACTTC	CASSLAMGIPLEQYF
TRBD1	.	TRBV2	TRBJ2-5	TGTGCCAGCAGTACCGACAGGGCCCAAGAGACCCAGTACTTC	CASSTDRAQETQYF
.	once	TRBV4-2	TRBJ1-6	TGTGCCAGCCAATCCGGGGCCGGCGGCCTCCACTTT	CASQSGAGGLHF
.	.	TRBV6-6	TRBJ2-7	TGTGCCAGCAGTTCGTGGACGGGCTCCTACGAGCAGTACTTC	CASSSWTGSYEQYF
TRBD1	.	TRBV5-1	TRBJ2-7	TGCGCCAGCAGCCGACAGGGCTTGTTCTACGAGCAGTACTTC	CASSRQGLFYEQYF